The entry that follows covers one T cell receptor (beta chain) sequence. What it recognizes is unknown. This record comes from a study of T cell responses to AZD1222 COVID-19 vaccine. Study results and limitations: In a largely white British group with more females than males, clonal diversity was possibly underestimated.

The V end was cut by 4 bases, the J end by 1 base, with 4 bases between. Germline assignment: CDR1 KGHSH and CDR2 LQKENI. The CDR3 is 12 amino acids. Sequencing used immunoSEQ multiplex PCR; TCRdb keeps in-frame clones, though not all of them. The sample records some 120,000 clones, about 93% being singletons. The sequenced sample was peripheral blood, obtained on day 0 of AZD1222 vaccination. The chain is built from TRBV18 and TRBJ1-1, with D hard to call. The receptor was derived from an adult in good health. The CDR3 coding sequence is TGTGCCAGCTCACGGGCGAACACTGAAGCTTTCTTT. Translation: CASSRANTEAFF.